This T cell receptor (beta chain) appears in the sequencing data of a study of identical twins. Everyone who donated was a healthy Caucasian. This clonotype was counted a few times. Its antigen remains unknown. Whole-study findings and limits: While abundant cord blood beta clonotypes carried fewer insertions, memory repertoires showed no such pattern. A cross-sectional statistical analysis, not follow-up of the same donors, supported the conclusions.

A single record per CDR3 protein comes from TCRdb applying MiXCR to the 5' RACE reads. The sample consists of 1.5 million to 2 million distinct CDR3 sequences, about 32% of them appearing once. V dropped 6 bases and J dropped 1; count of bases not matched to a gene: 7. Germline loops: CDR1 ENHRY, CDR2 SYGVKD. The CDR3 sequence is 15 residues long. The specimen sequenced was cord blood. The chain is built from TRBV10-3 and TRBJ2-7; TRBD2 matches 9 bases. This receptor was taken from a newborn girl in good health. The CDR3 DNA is TGTGCCATCAGCTCGAGCGGGGGGACGTCCTACGAGCAGTACTTC. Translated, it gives CAISSSGGTSYEQYF.